Sequencing of this TCR beta chain was carried out in a study of control samples from healthy donors and cancer patients. Repertoires were generated with immunoSEQ multiplex PCR, while TCRdb's copy carries only in-frame clones and drops some. The table lists roughly 34,000 clones, roughly nine tenths of them singletons. As to this clone: At one end the junction does not follow the germline gene, possibly because of a read error.

Sequencing used PBMCs. This sequence was found in a woman in her thirties or forties with lung cancer.

The CDR3 reads CASTLGADGYTF. The DNA of the CDR3 is TGTGCCAGCACCTTGGGGGCGGATGGCTACACCTTC. J is TRBJ1-2 and V is TRBV5-6, with D maybe TRBD1 (6 bases). The CDR3 totals 12 residues. Looked up from germline, CDR1 is SGHDT and CDR2 is YYEEEE. Full variable domain (missing parts from reference TRBV5-6 and TRBJ1-2): DAGVTQSPTHLIKTRGQQVTLRCSPKSGHDTVSWYQQALGQGPQFIFQYYEEEERQRGNFPDRFSGHQFPNYSSELNVNALLLGDSALYLCASTLGADGYTFGSGTRLTVV.